This T cell receptor beta chain was profiled in a study of blood T cell repertoires in COVID-19. Study background: Spain, Italy and the United States supplied samples that represented acute and convalescent COVID-19.

As processed by the authors: Reference gene primer amplification gave nucleated cell count estimates. Profiling relied on immunoSEQ multiplex PCR, and the TCRdb table lists in-frame clones only, not all of them. V, J and clone size derive from that table, while D and trimming were established from the DNA sequence. The table includes more than 50,000 clones, more than 75% detected once. The CDR3 covers 11 residues. Per the germline V gene, CDR1 is DFQATT and CDR2 is SNEGSKA (reference sequence). V was shortened by 5 bases and J by 4 bases, with 9 bases between the two germline ends. This rearrangement joins TRBV20-1 to TRBJ2-7; no definite D call. The TCR sequence derives from a human donor in a cohort sampled during active COVID-19. Sequencing used peripheral blood. CDR3 sequence: CSAQTLYEQYF. DNA of the CDR3: TGCAGTGCTCAGACTCTTTACGAGCAGTACTTC.